This TCR beta chain emerged from a study of PD-L1 blockade in urothelial cancer. Overall study: Males with urothelial cancer arising in the bladder constituted most of the roughly 30 patients.

The table lists this clone with a count of one. After removal of 9 bases from V and 7 bases from J, the junction contained 9 bases not matched to a gene. The CDR3 sequence is 14 residues long. Looked up from germline, CDR1 is MDHEN and CDR2 is SYDVKM. Sequencing used immunoSEQ multiplex PCR; TCRdb keeps in-frame clones, though not all of them. Of roughly 130,000 clones in the sample, around 85% are singletons; the top ten hold 2.5% to 4%. The time point was: pretreatment peripheral blood. The sample in question was PBMCs, obtained around atezolizumab (anti-PD-L1) treatment. The V gene is TRBV28, the J gene TRBJ2-1; the match to TRBD2 covers 10 bases. The sequence was obtained from a man aged 45-65 years with urothelial cancer. CDR3 sequence: CASSALAGVNEQFF. CDR3 in DNA: TGTGCCAGTTCAGCCCTAGCGGGAGTAAATGAGCAGTTCTTC.